Below are 30 T cell receptor beta chains sequenced from a single sample in a study of T cells after yellow fever vaccination. TCRdb re-analysed the 5' RACE reads in MiXCR, keeping a single row per CDR3 protein. The table shows around 310,000 distinct CDR3 sequences, with approximately 4% occurring only once. The sequences come from PBMCs, collected 5 days after the yellow fever booster vaccination. The receptor source for this set is a man younger than 35 who received the YFV17D yellow fever vaccine.

In its sample, this clonotype was seen a few times. The rearrangement joins TRBV20-1 to TRBJ2-3; 8 bases align to TRBD2. Germline CDR1 and CDR2: DFQATT and SNEGSKA (reference sequence). The trim removed 3 bases at V and 0 bases at J, leaving 11 bases unmatched. The length of the CDR3 is 17 residues. The CDR3 sequence is CSASPPAGVPSTDTQYF. In nucleotides, the CDR3 is TGCAGTGCTAGTCCCCCAGCGGGGGTCCCTAGCACAGATACGCAGTATTTT.

This clonotype has only a few counts. The chain recombines TRBV18 with TRBJ1-4; D may be TRBD1 (6 bases). The ends were cut back, 2 bases at V and 5 bases at J, with 9 bases in the middle. The CDR3 spans 14 residues. Germline lookup yields CDR1 KGHSH and CDR2 LQKENI. The CDR3: CASSPTGQNEKLFF. CDR3 nucleotide sequence: TGTGCCAGCTCACCAACTGGACAGAATGAAAAACTGTTTTTT.

In its sample, this clonotype was seen many times. This chain uses TRBV21-1 with TRBJ2-1; the tabulated D call, TRBD1, remains unverified against the DNA. TRBV21-1 is termed a pseudogene. The CDR3 length is 17 residues. CDR3 sequence: CASSRPGQGYFYNEQFF. DNA of the CDR3: TGTGCCAGCAGCAGACCGGGACAGGGGTACTTTTACAATGAGCAGTTCTTC.

The V gene is TRBV6-5, the J gene TRBJ2-3, with D possibly called TRBD1 or TRBD2 (6 bases each). Germline-derived CDR1 and CDR2 are MNHEY and SVGAGI. V lost 8 bases to trimming and J lost 5 bases, with 14 bases between them. CDR3 length equals 13 residues. For the CDR3, the DNA is TGTGCCAGCGTCCGGGGGCTCGGAGATACGCAGTATTTT. This sequence encodes CASVRGLGDTQYF.

This clonotype was seen a few times. The gene calls are TRBV3-1 and TRBJ1-6; 7 bases are a match to TRBD1. CDR3 length equals 14 residues. CDR1 and CDR2 (germline): LGHDT, YNNKEL (reference sequence). Trimming at V came to 4 bases and at J to 11 bases, leaving 8 bases not matched to a gene. CDR3 in amino acids: CASSRTGDGTPLHF. The CDR3 nucleotides read TGTGCCAGCAGCCGGACAGGAGATGGGACACCCCTCCACTTT.

J is TRBJ1-4 and V is TRBV28; no clear D. V dropped 6 bases and J dropped 4 bases, with 12 bases sitting between them. Per germline, CDR1 MDHEN and CDR2 SYDVKM. This CDR3 has 14 amino acids. The CDR3 protein is CASRPPRNNEKLFF. Here the CDR3 DNA reads TGTGCCAGCAGACCCCCTCGGAATAATGAAAAACTGTTTTTT.

The chain links TRBV21-1 to TRBJ2-5. TRBV21-1 has pseudogene status. The CDR3 consists of 14 residues. This CDR3 reads CASSNGDNQETQYF. CDR3 DNA sequence: TGTGCCAGCAGCAACGGGGATAATCAAGAGACCCAGTACTTC.

The genes are TRBV18 and TRBJ2-2, with D possibly matching TRBD1 (5 bases). In germline, CDR1 is KGHSH, CDR2 LQKENI. V lost 3 bases, J lost 4 bases, and 12 bases lay in between. The CDR3 contains 15 residues. The CDR3 spells CASSPGQTVTGELFF. Here the CDR3 DNA reads TGTGCCAGCTCACCGGGGCAGACGGTCACCGGGGAGCTGTTTTTT.

This clonotype turned up a few times. This rearrangement joins TRBV29-1 to TRBJ1-1, with 7 bases fitting TRBD1. In germline, CDR1 is SQVTM, CDR2 ANQGSEA. This CDR3 has 13 amino acids. V shed 6 bases and J 6 bases; nucleotides not matched to a gene: 10. Written as DNA, the CDR3 is TGCAGCGTGGAAAGACAGGGAGGGGCTGAAGCTTTCTTT. Its translation: CSVERQGGAEAFF. Drawing the rest from reference TRBV29-1 and TRBJ1-1, the complete variable domain is SAVISQKPSRDICQRGTSLTIQCQVDSQVTMMFWYRQQPGQSLTLIATANQGSEATYESGFVIDKFPISRPNLTFSTLTVSNMSPEDSSIYLCSVERQGGAEAFFGQGTRLTVV.

J is TRBJ2-2 and V is TRBV7-2; 9 bases align to TRBD1. Trimming removed 3 bases from V and 4 bases from J; junction bases left unmatched: 15. The CDR3 runs to 19 residues. CDR1 and CDR2 from the germline V gene are SGHTA and FQGNSA. The CDR3 DNA sequence: TGTGCCAGCAGCTTCAAAGCCGGGACAGGGAGGGTTCTCACCGGGGAGCTGTTTTTT. Its protein is CASSFKAGTGRVLTGELFF.

Only a few counts were recorded for this clonotype. The chain couples TRBV4-1 to TRBJ1-2; D remains ambiguous. The germline V gene encodes CDR1 MGHRA and CDR2 YSYEKL. V was pared by 2 bases and J by 4 bases, with 14 bases between. CDR3 length equals 15 residues. CDR3 bases: TGCGCCAGCAGCCAATCCCCGGTGATGACCTATGGCTACACCTTC. It codes for CASSQSPVMTYGYTF.

The gene calls are TRBV28 and TRBJ2-7; D gene unclear. The CDR3 spans 11 residues. V was cut by 6 bases and J by 7 bases, with 10 bases left in between. The germline V gene has CDR1 MDHEN and CDR2 SYDVKM. The CDR3: CASRGPGEQYF. Written as DNA, the CDR3 is TGTGCCAGCAGAGGCCCTGGTGAGCAGTACTTC. The full variable domain, its missing parts supplied by reference TRBV28 and TRBJ2-7, is DVKVTQSSRYLVKRTGEKVFLECVQDMDHENMFWYRQDPGLGLRLIYFSYDVKMKEKGDIPEGYSVSREKKERFSLILESASTNQTSMYLCASRGPGEQYFGPGTRLTVT.

The V gene is TRBV12-5, the J gene TRBJ1-2; possible D gene TRBD1, 6 bases. This CDR3 is built from 16 residues. Looked up from germline, CDR1 is LGHNT and CDR2 is FRNRAP. The germline V and J ends were trimmed by 0 bases and 6 bases, with 17 bases remaining between them. The CDR3 sequence is CASGLVPPGGKDGYTF. The CDR3 bases are TGTGCTAGTGGTTTGGTACCACCGGGGGGCAAGGATGGCTACACCTTC.

CDR3 residues: CASSFRLEVISGELFF. Written as DNA, the CDR3 is TGTGCCAGCAGCTTTCGGTTAGAGGTCATATCCGGGGAGCTGTTTTTT. The V call is TRBV7-8, the J call TRBJ2-2; D not certain. The CDR3 consists of 16 residues. V was trimmed by 3 bases and J by 6 bases, leaving 17 bases between them. CDR1 SGHVS and CDR2 FQNEAQ come from the germline V gene.

This chain joins TRBV6-5 and TRBJ1-5, with 7 bases that match TRBD1. Germline CDR1 and CDR2: MNHEY and SVGAGI. The CDR3 contains 15 residues. After removal of 2 bases from V and 2 bases from J, the junction contained 3 bases not matched to a gene. The chain's CDR3 is CASSYSQGGNQPQHF. The DNA of the CDR3 is TGTGCCAGCAGTTACAGCCAGGGGGGCAATCAGCCCCAGCATTTT.

The table lists this clonotype with a few counts. The rearrangement joins TRBV5-1 to TRBJ2-7; no firm D call. There are 19 residues in the CDR3. The germline V gene encodes CDR1 SGHRS and CDR2 YFSETQ. The V and J ends lost 4 bases and 1 base respectively, with 27 bases between them. CDR3 residues: CASSPRLFARRKGSYEQYF. CDR3 DNA sequence: TGCGCCAGCAGCCCGCGTCTCTTTGCTCGACGGAAGGGATCCTACGAGCAGTACTTC.

This clonotype was counted a few times. The chain recombines TRBV5-5 with TRBJ2-7; 8 nucleotides align to TRBD2. V lost 0 bases and J lost 6; bases outside the gene matches: 5. This CDR3 has 14 residues. Germline V CDR1 and CDR2: SGHKS, YYEKEE (reference sequence). The CDR3 is CASSLEPAGGEQYV. The CDR3 DNA is TGTGCCAGCAGCTTGGAACCGGCGGGGGGCGAGCAGTACGTC.

This chain joins TRBV7-6 and TRBJ2-5; D is unresolved. This CDR3 has 15 residues. Trimming took off 2 bases at V and 5 bases at J, with 15 bases between the two ends. Per germline, CDR1 SGHVS and CDR2 FNYEAQ. The CDR3 spells CASSLLVGFLETQYF. The CDR3 nucleotides are TGTGCCAGCAGCTTATTGGTGGGATTTTTGGAGACCCAGTACTTC.

This clonotype showed up many times. The chain recombines TRBV27 with TRBJ2-7, with 7 bases identical to TRBD1. CDR1 is MNHEY, CDR2 SMNVEV, per germline (reference sequence). V gave up 5 bases and J gave up 10 bases; unmatched junction bases: 14. The CDR3 covers 14 residues. CDR3 sequence: CASSTHDRAESQYV. The CDR3 region has the DNA TGTGCCAGCAGTACTCACGACAGGGCTGAGAGTCAGTACGTC.

This clonotype was detected ten times or more. The chain couples TRBV7-9 to TRBJ2-5, with 10 bases aligning to TRBD1. There are 15 residues in the CDR3. Germline CDR1 reads SEHNR; CDR2 reads FQNEAQ (reference sequence). V trimming: 5 bases; J trimming: 1 base; junction bases outside the gene matches: 4. The CDR3 DNA follows: TGTGCCAGCAGCCCCGGGACAGGGGTCCAAGAGACCCAGTACTTC. Translation gives CASSPGTGVQETQYF.

The gene calls are TRBV4-1 and TRBJ1-2; D might be TRBD1 (5 bases). The V gene lost 1 base and the J gene lost 4 bases, with 13 bases spanning the gap. Germline V CDR1 and CDR2: MGHRA, YSYEKL. This CDR3 has 15 residues. CDR3 loop: CASSQVRDSSYGYTF. In nucleotides, the CDR3 is TGCGCCAGCAGCCAAGTTCGCGACAGTAGCTATGGCTACACCTTC.

Only a few counts were recorded for this clonotype. This chain uses TRBV4-3 with TRBJ2-2, with 12 bases aligning to TRBD2. CDR3 length: 19 amino acids. Germline V gene sequence: CDR1 LGHNA, CDR2 YSLEER. Trimming cost V 1 base and J 5 bases; bases outside gene matches: 11. The CDR3 bases are TGCGCCAGCAGCCAAGCGACGGGAGCTAGCGGGGGGGAGACCGGGGAGCTGTTTTTT. Its protein is CASSQATGASGGETGELFF.

This clonotype came up many times. Germline is not matched at one junction end, which may reflect a read error. The gene calls are TRBV29-1 and TRBJ2-1; D assignment may be TRBD1 or TRBD2 (5 bases each). The germline V gene has CDR1 SQVTM and CDR2 ANQGSEA. There are 17 residues in the CDR3. CDR3 coding DNA: TGCAGCGTCGAAGGGGACGATAAAAAGGGCTCCTACAATGAGCAGTTCTTC. Translated, it gives CSVEGDDKKGSYNEQFF.

This clonotype showed up just a few times. This chain joins TRBV20-1 and TRBJ2-5; 11 bases map to TRBD2. CDR1 is DFQATT, CDR2 SNEGSKA, per germline (reference sequence). The trim removed 5 bases at V and 4 bases at J, leaving 3 bases unmatched. There are 13 residues in the CDR3. The CDR3 coding sequence is TGCAGTGCTGGGACTAGCGGAGGAGAGACCCAGTACTTC. Translating gives CSAGTSGGETQYF.

This rearrangement joins TRBV14 to TRBJ2-6; D is tentatively TRBD1 or TRBD2 (5 bases each). The CDR3 length is 19 residues. V gave up 3 bases and J gave up 0 bases, with 18 bases separating them. The germline V gene has CDR1 SGHDN and CDR2 FVKESK. The CDR3 DNA is TGTGCCAGCAGCCACACGAGGGGAATTCTCAGCTCTGGGGCCAACGTCCTGACTTTC. Translation: CASSHTRGILSSGANVLTF.

The chain uses TRBV5-1 and TRBJ2-4; D gene uncertain. V lost 5 bases and J lost 11, with 11 bases in between. Germline lookup yields CDR1 SGHRS and CDR2 YFSETQ. The CDR3 contains 11 residues. The CDR3 nucleotides are TGCGCCAGCAGGCACGAAACTCTTCAGTACTTC. It yields the protein CASRHETLQYF.

There are many counts of this clonotype. The gene calls are TRBV4-2 and TRBJ2-5; TRBD1 aligns across 8 bases. The germline V gene has CDR1 LGHNA and CDR2 YNFKEQ. V shed 4 bases and J 1 base; nucleotides not matched to a gene: 2. The CDR3 covers 14 residues. The CDR3 loop is CASSPTGGQETQYF. The CDR3 DNA follows: TGTGCCAGCAGCCCTACAGGGGGCCAAGAGACCCAGTACTTC.

This clonotype has at least ten counts. V and J are TRBV5-1 and TRBJ1-1; 10 bases match TRBD1. The CDR3 has 18 residues. Losses at the gene ends were 4 bases for V and 0 bases for J; bases not matched to a gene: 12. Germline V gene lookup returns CDR1 SGHRS and CDR2 YFSETQ. The chain's CDR3 is CASSRNPGQGPLNTEAFF. Written as DNA, the CDR3 is TGCGCCAGCAGCAGAAACCCGGGACAGGGGCCGCTGAACACTGAAGCTTTCTTT.

This clonotype was found a few times. The chain couples TRBV20-1 to TRBJ2-1; 10 bases are shared with TRBD2. The J segment lost 5 bases and the V segment lost 3 bases, leaving 10 bases of the junction unmatched. This CDR3 region has 16 residues. Germline V gene lookup returns CDR1 DFQATT and CDR2 SNEGSKA (reference sequence). The CDR3 protein is CSASFGLAGANNEQFF. The DNA for the CDR3 is TGCAGTGCTAGTTTTGGGCTAGCGGGGGCAAACAATGAGCAGTTCTTC.

This clonotype was seen repeatedly, ten times or more. The chain combines TRBV15 with TRBJ1-4; TRBD1 aligns across 8 bases. V lost 5 bases, J lost 8 bases, and 4 bases stayed unmatched. Per the germline V gene, CDR1 is LNHNV and CDR2 is YYDKDF (reference sequence). CDR3 length: 13 amino acids. The CDR3 loop is CATSGQGWEKLFF. CDR3 DNA sequence: TGTGCCACCAGCGGACAGGGTTGGGAAAAACTGTTTTTT.